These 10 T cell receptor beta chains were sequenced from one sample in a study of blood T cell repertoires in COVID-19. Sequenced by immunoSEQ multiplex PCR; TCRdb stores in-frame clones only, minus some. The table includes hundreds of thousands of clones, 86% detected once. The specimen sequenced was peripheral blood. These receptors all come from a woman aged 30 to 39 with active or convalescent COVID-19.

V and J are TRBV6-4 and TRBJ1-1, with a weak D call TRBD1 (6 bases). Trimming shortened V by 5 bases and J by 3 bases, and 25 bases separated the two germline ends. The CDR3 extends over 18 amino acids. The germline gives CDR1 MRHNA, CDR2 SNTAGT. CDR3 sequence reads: CASSKTPGQISRDTEAFF. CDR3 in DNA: TGTGCCAGCAGTAAAACACCGGGACAAATTTCGAGGGACACTGAAGCTTTCTTT.

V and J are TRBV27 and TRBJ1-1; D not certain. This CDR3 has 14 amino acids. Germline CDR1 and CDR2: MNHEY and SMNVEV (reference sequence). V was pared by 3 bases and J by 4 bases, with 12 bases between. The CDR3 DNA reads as TGTGCCAGCAGTTTGTCGGCGGCAAGCACTGAAGCTTTCTTT. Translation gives CASSLSAASTEAFF.

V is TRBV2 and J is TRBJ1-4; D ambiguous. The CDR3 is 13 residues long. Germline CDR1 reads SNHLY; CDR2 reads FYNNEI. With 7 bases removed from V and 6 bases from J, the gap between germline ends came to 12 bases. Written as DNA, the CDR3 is TGTGCCAGCACTTTGGAGTGGGATGAAAAACTGTTTTTT. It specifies CASTLEWDEKLFF.

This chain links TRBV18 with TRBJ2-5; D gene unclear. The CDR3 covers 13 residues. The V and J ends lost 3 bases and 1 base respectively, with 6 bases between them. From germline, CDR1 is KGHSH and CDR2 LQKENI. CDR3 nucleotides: TGTGCCAGCTCACCGGCGGTCCAAGAGACCCAGTACTTC. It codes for CASSPAVQETQYF.

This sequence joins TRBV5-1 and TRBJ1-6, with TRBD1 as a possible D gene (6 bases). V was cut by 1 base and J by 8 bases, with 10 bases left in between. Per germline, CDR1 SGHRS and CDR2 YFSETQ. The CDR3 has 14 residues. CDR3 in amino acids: CASSLTGMYSPLHF. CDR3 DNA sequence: TGCGCCAGCAGCTTGACAGGGATGTATTCACCCCTCCACTTT.

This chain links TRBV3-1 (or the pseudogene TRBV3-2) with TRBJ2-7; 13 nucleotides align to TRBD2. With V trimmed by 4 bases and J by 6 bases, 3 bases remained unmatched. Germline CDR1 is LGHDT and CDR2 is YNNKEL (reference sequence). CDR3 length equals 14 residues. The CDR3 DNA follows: TGTGCCAGCAGCCTGGGACTAGCGGGGTTCGAGCAGTACTTC. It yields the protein CASSLGLAGFEQYF.

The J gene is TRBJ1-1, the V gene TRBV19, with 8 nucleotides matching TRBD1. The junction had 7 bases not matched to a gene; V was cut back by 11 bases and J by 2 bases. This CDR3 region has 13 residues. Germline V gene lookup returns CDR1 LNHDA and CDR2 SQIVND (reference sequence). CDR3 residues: CAGGTGLNTEAFF. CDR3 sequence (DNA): TGTGCCGGAGGGACAGGACTTAACACTGAAGCTTTCTTT.

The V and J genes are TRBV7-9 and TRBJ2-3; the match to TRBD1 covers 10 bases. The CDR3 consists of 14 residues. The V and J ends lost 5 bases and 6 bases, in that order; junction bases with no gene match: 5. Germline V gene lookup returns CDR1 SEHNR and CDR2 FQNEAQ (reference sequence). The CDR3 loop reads CASSTGTGEDTQYF. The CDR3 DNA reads TGTGCCAGCAGCACCGGGACAGGGGAGGATACGCAGTATTTT. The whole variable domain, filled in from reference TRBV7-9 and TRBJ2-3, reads DTGVSQNPRHKITKRGQNVTFRCDPISEHNRLYWYRQTLGQGPEFLTYFQNEAQLEKSRLLSDRFSAERPKGSFSTLEIQRTEQGDSAMYLCASSTGTGEDTQYFGPGTRLTVL.

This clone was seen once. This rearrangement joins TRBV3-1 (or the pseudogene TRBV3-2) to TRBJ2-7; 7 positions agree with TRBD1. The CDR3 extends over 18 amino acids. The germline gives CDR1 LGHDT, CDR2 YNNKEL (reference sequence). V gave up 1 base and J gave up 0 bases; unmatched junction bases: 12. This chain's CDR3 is CASSQGLLWDSSSYEQYF. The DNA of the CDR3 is TGTGCCAGCAGCCAAGGATTATTATGGGACAGCAGCTCCTACGAGCAGTACTTC.

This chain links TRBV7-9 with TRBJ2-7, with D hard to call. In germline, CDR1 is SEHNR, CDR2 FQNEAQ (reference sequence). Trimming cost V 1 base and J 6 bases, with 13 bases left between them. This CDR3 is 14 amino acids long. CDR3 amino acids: CASSLGGDLREQYF. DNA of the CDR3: TGTGCCAGCAGCTTAGGAGGAGACCTTCGCGAGCAGTACTTC. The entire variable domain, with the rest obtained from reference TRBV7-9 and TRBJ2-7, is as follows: DTGVSQNPRHKITKRGQNVTFRCDPISEHNRLYWYRQTLGQGPEFLTYFQNEAQLEKSRLLSDRFSAERPKGSFSTLEIQRTEQGDSAMYLCASSLGGDLREQYFGPGTRLTVT.